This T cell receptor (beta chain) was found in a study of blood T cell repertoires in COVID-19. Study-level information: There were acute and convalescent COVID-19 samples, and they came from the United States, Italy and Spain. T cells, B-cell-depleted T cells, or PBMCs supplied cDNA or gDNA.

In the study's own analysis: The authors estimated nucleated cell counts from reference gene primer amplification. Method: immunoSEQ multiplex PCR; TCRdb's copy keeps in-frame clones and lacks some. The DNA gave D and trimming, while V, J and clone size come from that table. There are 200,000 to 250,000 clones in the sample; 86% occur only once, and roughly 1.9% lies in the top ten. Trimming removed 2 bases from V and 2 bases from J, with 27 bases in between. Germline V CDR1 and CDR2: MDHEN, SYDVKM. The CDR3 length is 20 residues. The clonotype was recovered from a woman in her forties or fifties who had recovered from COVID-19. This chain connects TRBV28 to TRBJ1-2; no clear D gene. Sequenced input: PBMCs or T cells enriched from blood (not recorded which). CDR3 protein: CASSLLGRSVPLLGNYGYTF. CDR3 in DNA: TGTGCCAGCAGTTTACTGGGGAGATCGGTTCCCTTACTTGGAAACTATGGCTACACCTTC.